This entry lists 17 T cell receptor beta chains sequenced from one sample in a study of cytotoxic CD8 clonotypes in ibrutinib-treated CLL. Here immunoSEQ multiplex PCR was the method, and the copy in TCRdb shows in-frame clones only, minus some. The sample includes some 19,000 clones, roughly 80% seen only once; the top ten take roughly 5.8%. The sample was PBMCs, taken before ibrutinib treatment. Receptors were obtained from a human donor with chronic lymphocytic leukemia.

The J gene is TRBJ1-2, the V gene TRBV6-5, with D possibly being TRBD1 (6 bases). V lost 0 bases to trimming and J lost 4 bases, with 9 bases between them. From germline, CDR1 is MNHEY and CDR2 SVGAGI. The length of the CDR3 is 14 residues. The CDR3 protein is CASSYSTDSYGYTF. CDR3 DNA sequence: TGTGCCAGCAGTTACTCGACGGACAGCTATGGCTACACCTTC.

The V call is TRBV5-4, the J call TRBJ2-2, with 12 bases identical to TRBD2. With 4 bases clipped from V and 5 bases from J, the junction kept 9 bases outside the gene matches. Germline V gene lookup returns CDR1 SGHNT and CDR2 YYREEE (reference sequence). This CDR3 has 17 residues. CDR3 nucleotides: TGTGCCAGCAGCCCGACTAGCGGGGGAAAGCGGACCGGGGAGCTGTTTTTT. It translates to CASSPTSGGKRTGELFF. Variable domain in full (rest from reference TRBV5-4 and TRBJ2-2): ETGVTQSPTHLIKTRGQQVTLRCSSQSGHNTVSWYQQALGQGPQFIFQYYREEENGRGNFPPRFSGLQFPNYSSELNVNALELDDSALYLCASSPTSGGKRTGELFFGEGSRLTVL.

This clone was detected only once. The V gene is TRBV6-6, the J gene TRBJ2-7; a possible D gene is TRBD1 (5 bases). Germline loops: CDR1 MNHNY, CDR2 SVGAGI (reference sequence). The CDR3 runs 15 residues. V was pared by 2 bases and J by 2 bases, with 13 bases between. The CDR3 nucleotides are TGTGCCAGCAGTTACCCAGGGTTAGGGACCTACGAGCAGTACTTC. Translation: CASSYPGLGTYEQYF.

V usage is TRBV9 and J usage is TRBJ2-3, with D perhaps being TRBD1 or TRBD2 (6 bases each). The germline V and J ends were trimmed by 1 base and 2 bases, with 11 bases remaining between them. The CDR3 loop spans 15 amino acids. Germline-derived CDR1 and CDR2 are SGDLS and YYNGEE. CDR3 coding DNA: TGTGCCAGCAGCGTAAAGGGGGACTCCACAGATACGCAGTATTTT. Its translation is CASSVKGDSTDTQYF.

This chain connects TRBV18 to TRBJ1-1; unclear D gene. The CDR3 runs to 11 residues. Germline loops: CDR1 KGHSH, CDR2 LQKENI. The V end lost 4 bases, the J end lost 3 bases, and 3 bases lay between the germline ends. The CDR3 sequence: CASSLDTEAFF. The DNA of the CDR3 is TGTGCCAGCTCACTTGACACTGAAGCTTTCTTT.

Only a few counts were recorded for this clone. The chain has TRBV19 and TRBJ2-1, with a possible D match to TRBD2 (5 bases). The CDR3 has 15 amino acids. The V and J ends lost 5 bases and 2 bases respectively, with 13 bases between them. Looked up from germline, CDR1 is LNHDA and CDR2 is SQIVND (reference sequence). CDR3 nucleotide sequence: TGTGCCAGTAGTCCCCGGGAAGCAACCTACAATGAGCAGTTCTTC. This codes for CASSPREATYNEQFF.

CDR3 loop: CASRTERGGFATTETQYF. The CDR3 DNA reads as TGTGCCAGCAGGACGGAGCGGGGGGGCTTCGCGACAACAGAGACCCAGTACTTC. The rearrangement links TRBV5-6 to TRBJ2-5; 10 nucleotides agree with TRBD2. V lost 5 bases and J lost 4; bases outside the gene matches: 17. CDR1 is SGHDT, CDR2 YYEEEE, per germline. The CDR3 runs 18 residues.

The chain employs TRBV19 and TRBJ2-7, with TRBD2 matching 7 bases. The ends lost 7 bases at V and 2 bases at J; junction bases unmatched: 8. CDR3 length: 14 residues. Germline-derived CDR1 and CDR2 are LNHDA and SQIVND (reference sequence). CDR3 nucleotides: TGTGCCAGTAAGTCGGCTAGCGGAACCTACGAGCAGTACTTC. Protein sequence: CASKSASGTYEQYF.

This clone was seen a few times. V gene TRBV5-4 combines with J gene TRBJ1-4, with 10 bases fitting TRBD1. This CDR3 region has 17 residues. V gave up 0 bases and J gave up 0 bases; unmatched junction bases: 2. Germline CDR1 is SGHNT and CDR2 is YYREEE (reference sequence). CDR3 sequence (DNA): TGTGCCAGCAGCTTGGGGGACAGGGGCCCAACTAATGAAAAACTGTTTTTT. This encodes CASSLGDRGPTNEKLFF.

J is TRBJ2-1 and V is TRBV7-6; unclear D gene. V lost 3 bases and J 8 bases, leaving 8 bases between the germline ends. The CDR3 is 12 residues long. Looked up from germline, CDR1 is SGHVS and CDR2 is FNYEAQ. This CDR3 reads CASSFFGDEQFF. For the CDR3, the DNA is TGTGCCAGCAGCTTTTTTGGAGATGAGCAGTTCTTC.

This CDR3 is CASSLRLAGATANTDTQYF. DNA of the CDR3: TGTGCCAGCAGCTTAAGGCTAGCGGGGGCAACCGCGAACACAGATACGCAGTATTTT. This chain links TRBV7-8 with TRBJ2-3; TRBD2 aligns across 10 bases. This CDR3 comprises 19 residues. Unmatched junction bases numbered 13, after V lost 2 bases and J lost 2 bases. Germline CDR1 reads SGHVS; CDR2 reads FQNEAQ. Variable domain in full (rest from reference TRBV7-8 and TRBJ2-3): GAGVSQSPRYKVAKRGQDVALRCDPISGHVSLFWYQQALGQGPEFLTYFQNEAQLDKSGLPSDRFFAERPEGSVSTLKIQRTQQEDSAVYLCASSLRLAGATANTDTQYFGPGTRLTVL.

This chain connects TRBV18 to TRBJ1-2; TRBD1 matches at 11 bases. Germline V CDR1 and CDR2: KGHSH, LQKENI. The CDR3 covers 13 residues. J was trimmed by 6 bases and V by 8 bases; bases with no gene match: 5. The CDR3: CASARDRGNGYTF. The CDR3 DNA reads as TGTGCCAGCGCCCGGGACAGGGGGAATGGCTACACCTTC.

This clone has a single count. The genes are TRBV28 and TRBJ2-7; no definite D call. Between the trimmed V and J ends, which lost 1 base and 6 bases, there was a span of 16 bases. Germline CDR1 and CDR2: MDHEN and SYDVKM. The CDR3 is made up of 15 amino acids. CDR3 in amino acids: CASSLSAPELLEQYF. Written as DNA, the CDR3 is TGTGCCAGCAGTTTATCGGCTCCGGAACTCCTCGAGCAGTACTTC.

This clone was seen only once. V is TRBV29-1 and J is TRBJ2-5, with TRBD1 matching 9 bases. Germline V gene sequence: CDR1 SQVTM, CDR2 ANQGSEA. CDR3 length: 15 residues. V trimming: 1 base; J trimming: 6 bases; junction bases outside the gene matches: 9. CDR3 amino acids: CSVEGPGTGMKTQYF. The CDR3 bases are TGCAGCGTTGAAGGGCCCGGGACAGGGATGAAGACCCAGTACTTC.

The chain employs TRBV12-5 and TRBJ1-2; D is undetermined. The V gene lost 5 bases and the J gene lost 8 bases, with 9 bases spanning the gap. Looked up from germline, CDR1 is LGHNT and CDR2 is FRNRAP. This CDR3 is 11 amino acids long. Written as DNA, the CDR3 is TGTGCTAGTGGTCCAGCGTTGGGCTACACCTTC. Amino acid sequence: CASGPALGYTF.

The chain joins TRBV2 to TRBJ2-7; possibly TRBD1 or TRBD2 for D (5 bases each). From germline, CDR1 is SNHLY and CDR2 FYNNEI. This CDR3 contains 14 residues. Trimming took 4 bases from V and 5 from J, leaving 15 bases between them. CDR3 bases: TGTGCCAGCAGTGTGGGGGTTTCTACTGACGAGCAGTACTTC. It yields the protein CASSVGVSTDEQYF.

The CDR3 bases are TGTGCCAGCAAGGACAGGGTGAAGTTAGATACGCAGTATTTT. It is translated as CASKDRVKLDTQYF. This chain connects TRBV6-5 to TRBJ2-3; 8 bases are a match to TRBD1. Germline CDR1 and CDR2: MNHEY and SVGAGI. CDR3 length equals 14 residues. V lost 7 bases and J lost 5; bases outside the gene matches: 8.